The present T cell receptor (beta chain) was sequenced within a study of cytomegalovirus exposure and HLA in healthy donors. General study findings and limits: Some TCR beta chains (approximately 180 of them) were listed as cytomegalovirus-associated. The Asian-associated ancestry cluster reportedly had fewer N-insertions than the approximately 670-donor mean in a later analysis. Within a later analysis, the majority of CMV-associated TCR beta chains appeared HLA-restricted. Exclusion applied to some V segments, including TRBV6-2 and TRBV6-3, as they were indistinguishable.

Amplification used 60 Vbeta primers and 13 Jbeta primers. Generated by immunoSEQ multiplex PCR, the TCRdb table keeps only in-frame clones and is missing some. This sample has about 260,000 clones; approximately 84% occur once, and the top ten carry roughly 2%. With respect to this clone: What it recognizes is unknown.

The ends lost 6 bases at V and 8 bases at J; junction bases unmatched: 4. Germline-derived CDR1 and CDR2 are ENHRY and SYGVKD. This CDR3 has 14 amino acids. The source of this sequence is a woman in her forties in good health and CMV-seropositive. The chain has TRBV10-3 and TRBJ2-2; 12 bases are a match to TRBD1. Sequenced material: PBMCs. CDR3 DNA: TGTGCCATCAGCCCGGGACAGGGGGCGGGGGAGCTGTTTTTT. The encoded protein is CAISPGQGAGELFF.